The clone carrying this TCR beta chain was found a few times. What it binds is not known. This specimen belongs to a study of long-term antiretroviral therapy in people with HIV. There are 13 residues in the CDR3. Trimming pared 2 bases from V and 4 bases from J, leaving 8 bases between. CDR1 and CDR2 (germline): SEHNR, FQNEAQ (reference sequence). immunoSEQ v3.0 was run at survey level. Sequencing of each sample targeted about 35,000-55,000 T-cell genomes. This table comes from immunoSEQ multiplex PCR, and its TCRdb copy is limited to in-frame clones, with some not included. The repertoire holds fewer than 40,000 clones, with approximately 86% as singletons. Cryopreserved PBMC, at roughly 1-11 million per sample, were present before DNA extraction. Study-wide points: Viral resistance, ART adherence and therapy changes all lacked available data. The range of CDR3 lengths in HIV repertoires proved narrower than that found in controls.

The genes are TRBV7-9 and TRBJ1-1; D perhaps matches TRBD1 (6 bases). The source is a woman in her late teens or twenties with HIV. This material consisted of unsorted PBMCs, taken just before starting antiretroviral therapy. The CDR3 region has the DNA TGTGCCAGCAGCTTAAAAGGGGGCACTGAAGCTTTCTTT. Its translation: CASSLKGGTEAFF.